This T cell receptor (beta chain) was obtained from a study of cytomegalovirus exposure and HLA in healthy donors. Across the study: An analysis done earlier identified about 100 million unique TCR beta sequences from about 179 million T cells.

The PCR used 60 Vbeta and 13 Jbeta primers. Sequencing used immunoSEQ multiplex PCR; TCRdb keeps in-frame clones, though not all of them. Seen here are almost 200,000 clones, about 82% observed once, and the top ten hold 2.3%. General observations from the study: Later work associated fewer than 20,000 TCR beta sequences with HLA alleles at 0.05 false discovery rate. In all likelihood, a cluster of highly shared sequence variants was a sequencing artifact. The authors later linked a missense DCLRE1C variant to TCR beta V- and J-gene trimming.

The CDR3 covers 14 residues. Losses at the gene ends were 7 bases for V and 5 bases for J; bases not matched to a gene: 7. Germline CDR1 SGHTA, CDR2 FQGNSA. Concerning this clone: The antigen is not known.

This receptor was obtained from a woman between 50 and 59 years old in good health and CMV-seronegative. The material sequenced was PBMCs. The rearrangement joins TRBV7-2 to TRBJ2-5; 10 bases align to TRBD2. The CDR3 loop reads CASTVAGGFETQYF. CDR3 nucleotides: TGTGCCAGCACCGTAGCGGGAGGTTTTGAGACCCAGTACTTC. Supplemented by reference TRBV7-2 and TRBJ2-5, the full variable domain reads GAGVSQSPSNKVTEKGKDVELRCDPISGHTALYWYRQSLGQGLEFLIYFQGNSAPDKSGLPSDRFSAERTGGSVSTLTIQRTQQEDSAVYLCASTVAGGFETQYFGPGTRLLVL.